This TCR beta chain was obtained from a study of blood T cell repertoires in COVID-19. As for the study in general: Sites in the United States, Italy and Spain provided acute and convalescent COVID-19 samples.

The protocol was immunoSEQ multiplex PCR, while the TCRdb copy is restricted to in-frame clones and leaves out a portion. Of tens of thousands of clones listed, 90% are singletons. Deletions cut 6 bases from V and 3 bases from J, with 18 bases between. The CDR3 is made up of 15 amino acids. Per germline, CDR1 MNHEY and CDR2 SVGAGI. The chain carries TRBV6-5 and TRBJ2-7, with D tentatively TRBD1 (6 bases). The sample consisted of peripheral blood. The clonotype comes from a man aged 50 to 59 with acute or convalescent COVID-19. The CDR3 is CASSSPGEVIYEQYF. In nucleotides, the CDR3 is TGTGCCAGCAGCTCCCCAGGGGAAGTGATCTACGAGCAGTACTTC.